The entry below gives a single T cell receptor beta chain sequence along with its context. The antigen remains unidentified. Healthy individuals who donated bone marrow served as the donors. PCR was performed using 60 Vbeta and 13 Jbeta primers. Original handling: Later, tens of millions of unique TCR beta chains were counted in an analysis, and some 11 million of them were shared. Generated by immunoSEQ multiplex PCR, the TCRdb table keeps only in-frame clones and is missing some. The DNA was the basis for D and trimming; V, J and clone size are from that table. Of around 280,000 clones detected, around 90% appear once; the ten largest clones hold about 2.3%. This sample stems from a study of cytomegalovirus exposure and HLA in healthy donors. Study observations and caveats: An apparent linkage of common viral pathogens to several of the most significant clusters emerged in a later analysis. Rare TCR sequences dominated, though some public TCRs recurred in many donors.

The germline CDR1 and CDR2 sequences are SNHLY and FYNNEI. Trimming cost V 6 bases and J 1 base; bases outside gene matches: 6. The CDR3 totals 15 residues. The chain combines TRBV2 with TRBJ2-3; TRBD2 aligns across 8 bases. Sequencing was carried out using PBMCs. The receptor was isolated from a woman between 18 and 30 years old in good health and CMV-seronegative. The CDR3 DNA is TGTGCCAGCAGGGCTCGGCGGGGGGGCACAGATACGCAGTATTTT. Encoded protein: CASRARRGGTDTQYF.